The clone carrying this T cell receptor (beta chain) was counted between two and nine times. As originally analysed: By means of reference gene primer amplification, nucleated cell counts were estimated. The assay was immunoSEQ multiplex PCR, and TCRdb's table has in-frame clones only and misses some. Clone size and the V and J calls come from that table; the DNA yielded D and trimming. The sample has more than 90,000 clones; approximately 77% are singletons. This entry comes from a study of blood T cell repertoires in COVID-19. Study details: Samples came from the United States, Italy and Spain, spanning acute and convalescent COVID-19. T cells, B-cell-depleted T cells, or PBMCs provided the cDNA or gDNA that served as material.

This receptor was identified in a woman older than 75 with acute or convalescent COVID-19. Sequenced input: peripheral blood.

The CDR3 loop is CASSPGTGGEKRNTGELFF. For the CDR3, the DNA is TGTGCCAGCTCACCAGGGACAGGGGGCGAGAAGCGGAACACCGGGGAGCTGTTTTTT. This sequence joins TRBV18 and TRBJ2-2; TRBD1 matches at 12 bases. This CDR3 region has 19 residues. Germline V gene lookup returns CDR1 KGHSH and CDR2 LQKENI. The junction had 8 bases not matched to a gene; V was cut back by 2 bases and J by 1 base.